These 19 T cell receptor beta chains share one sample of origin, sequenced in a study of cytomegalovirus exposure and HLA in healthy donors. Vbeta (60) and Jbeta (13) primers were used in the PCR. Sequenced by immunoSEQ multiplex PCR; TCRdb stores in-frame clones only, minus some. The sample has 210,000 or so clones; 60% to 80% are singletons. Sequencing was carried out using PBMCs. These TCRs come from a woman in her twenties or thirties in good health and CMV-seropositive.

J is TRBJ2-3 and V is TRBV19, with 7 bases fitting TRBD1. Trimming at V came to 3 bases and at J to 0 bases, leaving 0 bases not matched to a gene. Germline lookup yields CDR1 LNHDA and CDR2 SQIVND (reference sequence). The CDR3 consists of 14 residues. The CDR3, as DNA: TGTGCCAGTAGTATGGACAGGAGCACAGATACGCAGTATTTT. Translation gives CASSMDRSTDTQYF.

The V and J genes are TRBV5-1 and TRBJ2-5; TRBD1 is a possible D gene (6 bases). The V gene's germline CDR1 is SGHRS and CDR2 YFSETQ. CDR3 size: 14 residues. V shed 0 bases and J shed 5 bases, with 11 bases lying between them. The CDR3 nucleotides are TGCGCCAGCAGCTTGGAGAGGGGACACGAGACCCAGTACTTC. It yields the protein CASSLERGHETQYF.

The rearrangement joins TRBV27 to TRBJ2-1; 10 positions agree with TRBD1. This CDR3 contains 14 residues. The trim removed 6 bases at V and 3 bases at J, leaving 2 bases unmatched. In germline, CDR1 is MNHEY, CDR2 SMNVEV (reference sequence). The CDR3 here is CASRGQGHYNEQFF. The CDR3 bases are TGTGCCAGCAGGGGACAGGGGCACTACAATGAGCAGTTCTTC.

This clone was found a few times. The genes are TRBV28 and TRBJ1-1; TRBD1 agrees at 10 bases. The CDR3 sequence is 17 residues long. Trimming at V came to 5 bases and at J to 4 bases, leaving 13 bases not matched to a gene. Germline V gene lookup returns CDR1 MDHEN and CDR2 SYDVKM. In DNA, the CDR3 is TGTGCCAGCAGTCTGAAGACAGGGGGCAGGGAGGGCACTGAAGCTTTCTTT. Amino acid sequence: CASSLKTGGREGTEAFF.

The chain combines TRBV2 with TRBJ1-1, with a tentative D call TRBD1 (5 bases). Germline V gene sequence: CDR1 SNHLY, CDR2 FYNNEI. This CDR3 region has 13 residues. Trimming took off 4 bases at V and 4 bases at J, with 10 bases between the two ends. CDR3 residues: CASSGQGPTEAFF. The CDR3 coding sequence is TGTGCCAGCAGTGGTCAGGGCCCCACTGAAGCTTTCTTT.

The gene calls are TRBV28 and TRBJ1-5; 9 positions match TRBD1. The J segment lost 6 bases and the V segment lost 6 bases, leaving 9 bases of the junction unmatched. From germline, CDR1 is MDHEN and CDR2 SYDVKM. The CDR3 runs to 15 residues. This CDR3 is CASSLGQGFRQPQHF. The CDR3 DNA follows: TGTGCCAGCAGCCTGGGACAGGGATTTCGTCAGCCCCAGCATTTT.

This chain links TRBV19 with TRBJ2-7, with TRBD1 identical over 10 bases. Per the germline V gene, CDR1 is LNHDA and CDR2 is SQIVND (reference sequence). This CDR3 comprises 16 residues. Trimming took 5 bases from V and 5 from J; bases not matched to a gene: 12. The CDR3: CASSGVWDRGIDEQYF. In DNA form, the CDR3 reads TGTGCCAGTAGTGGGGTTTGGGACAGGGGTATCGACGAGCAGTACTTC.

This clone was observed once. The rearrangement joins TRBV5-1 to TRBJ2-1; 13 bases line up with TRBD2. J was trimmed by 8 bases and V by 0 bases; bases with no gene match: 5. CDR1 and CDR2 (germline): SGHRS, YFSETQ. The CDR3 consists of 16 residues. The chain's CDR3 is CASSLVTSGGRYEQFF. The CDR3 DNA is TGCGCCAGCAGCTTGGTGACTAGCGGGGGGAGGTATGAGCAGTTCTTC.

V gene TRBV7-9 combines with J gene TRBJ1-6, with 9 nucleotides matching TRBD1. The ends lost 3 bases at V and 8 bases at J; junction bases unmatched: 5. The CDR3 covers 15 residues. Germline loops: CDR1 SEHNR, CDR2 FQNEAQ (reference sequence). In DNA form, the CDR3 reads TGTGCCAGCAGCTTTATGACAGGGGGATATTCACCCCTCCACTTT. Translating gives CASSFMTGGYSPLHF.

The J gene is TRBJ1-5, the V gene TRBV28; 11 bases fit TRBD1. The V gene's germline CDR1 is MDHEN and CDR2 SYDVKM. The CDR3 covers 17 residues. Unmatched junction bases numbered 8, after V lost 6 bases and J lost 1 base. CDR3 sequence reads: CASSPGQGARSNQPQHF. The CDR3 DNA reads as TGTGCCAGCAGCCCCGGACAGGGGGCGAGGAGCAATCAGCCCCAGCATTTT.

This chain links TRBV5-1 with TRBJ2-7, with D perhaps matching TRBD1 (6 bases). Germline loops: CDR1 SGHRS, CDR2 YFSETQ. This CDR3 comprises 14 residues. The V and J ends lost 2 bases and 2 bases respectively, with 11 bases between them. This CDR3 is CASSFQGFAYEQYF. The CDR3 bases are TGCGCCAGCAGCTTTCAGGGGTTTGCCTACGAGCAGTACTTC. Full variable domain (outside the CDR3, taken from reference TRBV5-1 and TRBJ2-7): KAGVTQTPRYLIKTRGQQVTLSCSPISGHRSVSWYQQTPGQGLQFLFEYFSETQRNKGNFPGRFSGRQFSNSRSEMNVSTLELGDSALYLCASSFQGFAYEQYFGPGTRLTVT.

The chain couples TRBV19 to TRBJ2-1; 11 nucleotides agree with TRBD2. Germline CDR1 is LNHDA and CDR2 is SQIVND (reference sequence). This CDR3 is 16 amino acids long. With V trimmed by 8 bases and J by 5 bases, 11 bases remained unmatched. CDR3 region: CASATLAGGWNNEQFF. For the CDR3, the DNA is TGTGCCAGTGCGACCTTAGCGGGAGGGTGGAACAATGAGCAGTTCTTC.

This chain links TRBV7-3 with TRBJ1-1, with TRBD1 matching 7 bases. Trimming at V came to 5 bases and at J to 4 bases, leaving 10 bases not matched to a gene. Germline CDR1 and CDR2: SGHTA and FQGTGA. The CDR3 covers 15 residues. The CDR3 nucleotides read TGTGCCAGCAGCATCTCCGGGACAGCGGGCACTGAAGCTTTCTTT. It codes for CASSISGTAGTEAFF.

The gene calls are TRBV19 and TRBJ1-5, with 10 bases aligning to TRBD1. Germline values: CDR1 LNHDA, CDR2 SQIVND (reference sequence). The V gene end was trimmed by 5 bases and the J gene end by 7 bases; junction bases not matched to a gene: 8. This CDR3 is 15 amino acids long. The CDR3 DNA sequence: TGTGCCAGTAGTCTAGGGACAGGGGTCGGGCAGCCCCAGCATTTT. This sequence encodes CASSLGTGVGQPQHF.

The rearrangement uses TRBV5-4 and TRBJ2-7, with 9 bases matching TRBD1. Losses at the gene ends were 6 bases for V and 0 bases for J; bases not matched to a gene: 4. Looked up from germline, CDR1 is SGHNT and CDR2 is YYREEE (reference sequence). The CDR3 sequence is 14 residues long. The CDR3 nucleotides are TGTGCCAGCACCTCGACAGGGGGCTCCTACGAGCAGTACTTC. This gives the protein CASTSTGGSYEQYF.

CDR3 residues: CASSLAGYSTTEAFF. In DNA, the CDR3 is TGCGCCAGCAGCTTGGCAGGGTATTCGACCACTGAAGCTTTCTTT. The J gene is TRBJ1-1, the V gene TRBV5-1, with D tentatively TRBD1 (5 bases). Germline V gives CDR1 SGHRS, CDR2 YFSETQ. The CDR3 is 15 residues long. V lost 0 bases to trimming and J lost 4 bases, with 13 bases between them.

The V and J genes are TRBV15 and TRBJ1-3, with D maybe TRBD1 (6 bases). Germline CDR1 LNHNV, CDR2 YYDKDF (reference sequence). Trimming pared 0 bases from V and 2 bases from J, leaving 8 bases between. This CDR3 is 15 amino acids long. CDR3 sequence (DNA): TGTGCCACCAGCAGAGATTCAGGGGCTGGAAACACCATATATTTT. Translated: CATSRDSGAGNTIYF.

The CDR3, as DNA: TGTGCCAGCAGTGGTACAGGGGATTCCTACGAGCAGTACTTC. This translates into CASSGTGDSYEQYF. J is TRBJ2-7 and V is TRBV6-1, with 7 bases aligning to TRBD1. CDR3 length equals 14 residues. V shed 4 bases, J shed 1 base, and the junction held 4 bases outside the gene matches. In germline, CDR1 is MNHNS, CDR2 SASEGT.

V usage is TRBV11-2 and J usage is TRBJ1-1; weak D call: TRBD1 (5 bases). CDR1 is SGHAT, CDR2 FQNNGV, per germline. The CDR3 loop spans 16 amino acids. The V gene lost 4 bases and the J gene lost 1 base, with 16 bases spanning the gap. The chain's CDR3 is CASSSQSRGGNTEAFF. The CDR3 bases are TGTGCCAGCAGCTCCCAATCGCGGGGGGGGAACACTGAAGCTTTCTTT.